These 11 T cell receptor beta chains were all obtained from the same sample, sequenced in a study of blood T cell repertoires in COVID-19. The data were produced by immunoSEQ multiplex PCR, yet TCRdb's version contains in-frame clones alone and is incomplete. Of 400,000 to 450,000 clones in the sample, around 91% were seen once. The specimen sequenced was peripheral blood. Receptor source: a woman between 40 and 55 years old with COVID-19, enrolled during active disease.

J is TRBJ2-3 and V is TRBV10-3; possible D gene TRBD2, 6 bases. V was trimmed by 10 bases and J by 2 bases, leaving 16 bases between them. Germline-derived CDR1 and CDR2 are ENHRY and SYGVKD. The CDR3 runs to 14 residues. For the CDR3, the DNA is TGTGCCACCAGAGCGGGCGGGAACACAGATACGCAGTATTTT. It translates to CATRAGGNTDTQYF.

Here the CDR3 reads CASSGGTSGSISEQFF. DNA for the CDR3: TGTGCCAGCAGCGGAGGTACTAGCGGGAGTATCAGTGAGCAGTTCTTC. The rearrangement links TRBV9 to TRBJ2-1; 11 bases are a match to TRBD2. The CDR3 spans 16 residues. Unmatched junction bases numbered 11, after V lost 3 bases and J lost 9 bases. Germline V lookup: CDR1 SGDLS, CDR2 YYNGEE. Full variable domain (rest looked up from reference TRBV9 and TRBJ2-1): DSGVTQTPKHLITATGQRVTLRCSPRSGDLSVYWYQQSLDQGLQFLIQYYNGEERAKGNILERFSAQQFPDLHSELNLSSLELGDSALYFCASSGGTSGSISEQFFGPGTRLTVL.

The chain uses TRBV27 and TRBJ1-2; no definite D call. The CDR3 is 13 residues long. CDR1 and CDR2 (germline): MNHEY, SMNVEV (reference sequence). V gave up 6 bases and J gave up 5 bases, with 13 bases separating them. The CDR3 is CASRQAVSYGYTF. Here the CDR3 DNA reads TGTGCCAGCAGGCAAGCGGTCTCTTATGGCTACACCTTC.

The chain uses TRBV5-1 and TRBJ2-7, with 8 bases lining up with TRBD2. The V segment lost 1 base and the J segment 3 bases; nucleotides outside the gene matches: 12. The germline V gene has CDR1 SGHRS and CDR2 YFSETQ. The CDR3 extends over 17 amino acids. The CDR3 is CASSLPPLASGSYEQYF. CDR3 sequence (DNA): TGCGCCAGCAGCTTGCCCCCACTCGCCAGCGGGAGCTACGAGCAGTACTTC.

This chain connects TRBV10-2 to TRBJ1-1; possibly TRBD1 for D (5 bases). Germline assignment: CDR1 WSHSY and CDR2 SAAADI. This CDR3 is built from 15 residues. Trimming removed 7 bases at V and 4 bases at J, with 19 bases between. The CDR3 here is CASNFGSGMGTEAFF. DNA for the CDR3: TGCGCCAGCAATTTCGGTTCAGGGATGGGCACTGAAGCTTTCTTT.

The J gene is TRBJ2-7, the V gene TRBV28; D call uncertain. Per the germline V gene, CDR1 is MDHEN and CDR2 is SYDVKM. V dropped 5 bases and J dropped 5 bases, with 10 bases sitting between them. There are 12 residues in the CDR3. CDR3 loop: CASSPLRDEQYF. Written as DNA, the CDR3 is TGTGCCAGCAGTCCCTTACGGGACGAGCAGTACTTC.

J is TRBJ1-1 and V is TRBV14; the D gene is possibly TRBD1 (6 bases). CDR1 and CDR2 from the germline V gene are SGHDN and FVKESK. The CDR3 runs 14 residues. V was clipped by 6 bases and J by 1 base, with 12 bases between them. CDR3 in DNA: TGTGCCAGCAGAGGACAGAGCAAGAACACTGAAGCTTTCTTT. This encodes CASRGQSKNTEAFF.

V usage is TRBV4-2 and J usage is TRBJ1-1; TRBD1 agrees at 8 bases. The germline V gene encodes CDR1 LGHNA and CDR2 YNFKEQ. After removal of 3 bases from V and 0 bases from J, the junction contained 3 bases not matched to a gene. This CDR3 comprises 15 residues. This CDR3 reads CASSHRTGLNTEAFF. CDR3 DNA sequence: TGTGCCAGCAGCCATCGGACAGGGTTGAACACTGAAGCTTTCTTT.

CDR3 loop: CASSSRGAPGHPEKLFF. The DNA for the CDR3 is TGTGCCAGCAGTTCCCGGGGGGCCCCGGGACACCCGGAAAAACTGTTTTTT. The chain combines TRBV27 with TRBJ1-4; maybe TRBD1 (6 bases). Germline CDR1 MNHEY, CDR2 SMNVEV (reference sequence). The V gene lost 4 bases and the J gene lost 8 bases, with 23 bases spanning the gap. CDR3 size: 17 residues.

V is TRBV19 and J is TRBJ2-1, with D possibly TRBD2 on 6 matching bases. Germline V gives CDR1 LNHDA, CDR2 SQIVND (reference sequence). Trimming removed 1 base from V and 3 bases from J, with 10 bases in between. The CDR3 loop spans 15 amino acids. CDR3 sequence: CASSIGDSGYNEQFF. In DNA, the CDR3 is TGTGCCAGTAGTATAGGGGATAGCGGCTACAATGAGCAGTTCTTC. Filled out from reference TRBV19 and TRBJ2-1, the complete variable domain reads DGGITQSPKYLFRKEGQNVTLSCEQNLNHDAMYWYRQDPGQGLRLIYYSQIVNDFQKGDIAEGYSVSREKKESFPLTVTSAQKNPTAFYLCASSIGDSGYNEQFFGPGTRLTVL.

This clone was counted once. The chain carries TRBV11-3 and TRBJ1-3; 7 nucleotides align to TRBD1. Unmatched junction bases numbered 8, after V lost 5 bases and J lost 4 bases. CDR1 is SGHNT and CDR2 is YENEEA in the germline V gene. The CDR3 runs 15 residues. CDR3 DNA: TGTGCCAGCAGCCCGGGACAGTCTATGGGAAACACCATATATTTT. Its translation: CASSPGQSMGNTIYF.